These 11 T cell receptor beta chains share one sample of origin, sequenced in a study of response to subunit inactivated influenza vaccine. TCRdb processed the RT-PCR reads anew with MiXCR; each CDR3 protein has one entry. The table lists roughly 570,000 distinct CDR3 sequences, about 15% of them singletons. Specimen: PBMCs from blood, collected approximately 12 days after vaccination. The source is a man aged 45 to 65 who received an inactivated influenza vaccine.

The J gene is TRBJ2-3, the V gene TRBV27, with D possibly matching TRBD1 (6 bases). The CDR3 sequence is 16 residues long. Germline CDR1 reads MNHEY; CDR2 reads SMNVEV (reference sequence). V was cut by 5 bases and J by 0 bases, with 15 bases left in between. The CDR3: CASSRRGGFSTDTQYF. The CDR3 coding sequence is TGTGCCAGCAGTCGCCGAGGGGGTTTTAGCACAGATACGCAGTATTTT.

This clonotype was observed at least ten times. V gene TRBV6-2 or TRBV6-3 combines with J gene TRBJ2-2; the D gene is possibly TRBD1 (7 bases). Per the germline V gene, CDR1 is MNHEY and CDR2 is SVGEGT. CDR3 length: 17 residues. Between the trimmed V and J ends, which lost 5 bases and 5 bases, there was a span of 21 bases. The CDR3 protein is CASSTDRVDSGTGELFF. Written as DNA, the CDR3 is TGTGCCAGCAGTACCGACAGGGTGGATAGCGGTACCGGGGAGCTGTTTTTT.

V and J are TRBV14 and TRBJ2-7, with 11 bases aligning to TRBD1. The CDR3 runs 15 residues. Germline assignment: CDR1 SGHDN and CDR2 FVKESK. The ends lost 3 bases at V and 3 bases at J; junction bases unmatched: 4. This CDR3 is CASSQPGTGGYEQYF. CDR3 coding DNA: TGTGCCAGCAGCCAGCCCGGGACAGGGGGCTACGAGCAGTACTTC. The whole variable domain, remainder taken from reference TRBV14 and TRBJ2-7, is EAGVTQFPSHSVIEKGQTVTLRCDPISGHDNLYWYRRVMGKEIKFLLHFVKESKQDESGMPNNRFLAERTGGTYSTLKVQPAELEDSGVYFCASSQPGTGGYEQYFGPGTRLTVT.

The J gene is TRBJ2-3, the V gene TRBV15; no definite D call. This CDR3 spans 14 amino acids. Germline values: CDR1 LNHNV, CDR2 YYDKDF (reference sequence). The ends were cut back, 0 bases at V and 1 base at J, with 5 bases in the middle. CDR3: CATSRDIGTDTQYF. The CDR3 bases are TGTGCCACCAGCAGAGATATAGGCACAGATACGCAGTATTTT. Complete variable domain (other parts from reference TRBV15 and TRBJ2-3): DAMVIQNPRYQVTQFGKPVTLSCSQTLNHNVMYWYQQKSSQAPKLLFHYYDKDFNNEADTPDNFQSRRPNTSFCFLDIRSPGLGDTAMYLCATSRDIGTDTQYFGPGTRLTVL.

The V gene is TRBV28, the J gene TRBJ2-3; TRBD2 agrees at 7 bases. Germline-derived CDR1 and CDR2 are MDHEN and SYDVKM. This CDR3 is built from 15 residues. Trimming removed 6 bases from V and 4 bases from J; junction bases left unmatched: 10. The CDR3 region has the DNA TGTGCCAGCAGCCGACTAGCAGTGTCCCCAGATACGCAGTATTTT. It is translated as CASSRLAVSPDTQYF.

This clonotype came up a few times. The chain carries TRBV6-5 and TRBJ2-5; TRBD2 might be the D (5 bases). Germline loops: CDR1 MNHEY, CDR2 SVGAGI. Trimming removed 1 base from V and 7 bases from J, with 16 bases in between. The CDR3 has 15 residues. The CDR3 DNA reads TGTGCCAGCAGTTACTTGGGGAGCGGACCGGGGACCCAGTACTTC. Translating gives CASSYLGSGPGTQYF.

The DNA for the CDR3 is TGTGCCAGCAGTCCCGCCTTGGGCAAGCAGTACTTC. This encodes CASSPALGKQYF. This sequence joins TRBV25-1 and TRBJ2-7; D gene uncertain. Germline CDR1 MGHDK, CDR2 SYGVNS. The CDR3 spans 12 residues. V lost 5 bases and J 8 bases, leaving 13 bases between the germline ends.

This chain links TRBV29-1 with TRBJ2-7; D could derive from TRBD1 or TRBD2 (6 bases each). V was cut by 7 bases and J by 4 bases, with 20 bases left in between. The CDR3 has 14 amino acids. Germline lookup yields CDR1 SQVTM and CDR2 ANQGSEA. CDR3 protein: CSAEGWGASYEQYF. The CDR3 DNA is TGCAGCGCAGAGGGTTGGGGGGCGTCGTACGAGCAGTACTTC.

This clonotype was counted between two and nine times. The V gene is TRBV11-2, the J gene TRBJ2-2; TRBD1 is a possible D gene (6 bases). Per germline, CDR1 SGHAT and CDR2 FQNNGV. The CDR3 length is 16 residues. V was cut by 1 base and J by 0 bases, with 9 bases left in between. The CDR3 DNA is TGTGCCAGCAGCTTAGGGTGGACAGCGAACACCGGGGAGCTGTTTTTT. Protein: CASSLGWTANTGELFF.

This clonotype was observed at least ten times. As DNA, the CDR3 is TGTGCCAGCAGCTTCGTCCAGGATGAGACCCAGTACTTC. Translation: CASSFVQDETQYF. The chain is built from TRBV5-4 and TRBJ2-5; D remains unclear. V dropped 2 bases and J dropped 5 bases, with 10 bases sitting between them. Per germline, CDR1 SGHNT and CDR2 YYREEE (reference sequence). This CDR3 spans 13 amino acids.

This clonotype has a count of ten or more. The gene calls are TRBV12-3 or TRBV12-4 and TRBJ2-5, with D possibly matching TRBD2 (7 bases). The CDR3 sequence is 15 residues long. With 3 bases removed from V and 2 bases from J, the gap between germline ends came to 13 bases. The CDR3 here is CASSFGKGGQETQYF. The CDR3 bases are TGTGCCAGCAGTTTTGGGAAGGGGGGGCAAGAGACCCAGTACTTC.